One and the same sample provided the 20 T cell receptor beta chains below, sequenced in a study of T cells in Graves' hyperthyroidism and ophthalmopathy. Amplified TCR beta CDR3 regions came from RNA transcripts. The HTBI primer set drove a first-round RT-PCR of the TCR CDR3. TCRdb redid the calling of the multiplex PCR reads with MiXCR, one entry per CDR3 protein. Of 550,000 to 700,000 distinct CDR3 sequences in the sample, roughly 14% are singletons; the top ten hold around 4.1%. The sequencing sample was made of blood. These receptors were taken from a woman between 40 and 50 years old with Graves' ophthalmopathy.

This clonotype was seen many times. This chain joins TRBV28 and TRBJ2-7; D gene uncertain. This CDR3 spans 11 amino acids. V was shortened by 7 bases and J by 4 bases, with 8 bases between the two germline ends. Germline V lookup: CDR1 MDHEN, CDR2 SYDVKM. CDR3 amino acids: CASILGYEQYF. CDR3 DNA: TGTGCCAGCATCCTAGGATACGAGCAGTACTTC.

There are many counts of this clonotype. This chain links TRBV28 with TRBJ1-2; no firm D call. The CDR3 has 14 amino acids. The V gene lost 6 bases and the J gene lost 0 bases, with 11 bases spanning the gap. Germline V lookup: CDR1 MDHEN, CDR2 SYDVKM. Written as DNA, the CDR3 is TGTGCCAGCAGCCTAGTCTATGCTAACTATGGCTACACCTTC. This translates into CASSLVYANYGYTF.

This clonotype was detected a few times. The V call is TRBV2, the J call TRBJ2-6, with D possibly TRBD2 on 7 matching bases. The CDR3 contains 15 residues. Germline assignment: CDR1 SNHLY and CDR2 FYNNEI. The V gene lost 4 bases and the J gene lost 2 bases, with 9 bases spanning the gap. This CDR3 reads CASSVGGAGANVLTF. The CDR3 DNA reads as TGTGCCAGCAGTGTAGGGGGGGCTGGGGCCAACGTCCTGACTTTC.

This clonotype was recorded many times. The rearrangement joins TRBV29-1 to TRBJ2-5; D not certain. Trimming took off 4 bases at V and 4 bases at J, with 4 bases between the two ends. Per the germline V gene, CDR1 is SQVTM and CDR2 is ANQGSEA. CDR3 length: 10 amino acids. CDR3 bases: TGCAGCGTTGGCGTAGAGACCCAGTACTTC. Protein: CSVGVETQYF.

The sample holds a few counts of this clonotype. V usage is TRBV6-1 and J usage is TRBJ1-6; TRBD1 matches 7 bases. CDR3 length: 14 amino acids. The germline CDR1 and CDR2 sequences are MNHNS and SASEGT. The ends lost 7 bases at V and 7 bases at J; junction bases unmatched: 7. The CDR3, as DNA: TGTGCCAGCACCGAGCAGGGGGGCAATTCACCCCTCCACTTT. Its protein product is CASTEQGGNSPLHF.

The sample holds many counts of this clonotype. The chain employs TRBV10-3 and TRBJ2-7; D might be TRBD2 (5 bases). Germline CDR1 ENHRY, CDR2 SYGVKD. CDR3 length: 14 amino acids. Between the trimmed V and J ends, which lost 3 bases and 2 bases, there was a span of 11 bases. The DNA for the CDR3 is TGTGCCATCAGTGAACGAGCGGCCACCTACGAGCAGTACTTC. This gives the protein CAISERAATYEQYF.

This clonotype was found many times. The CDR3 region is CASRPLGTGGNTEAFF. The CDR3 DNA reads as TGTGCCAGCAGACCCCTTGGGACAGGGGGAAACACTGAAGCTTTCTTT. This rearrangement joins TRBV6-2 or TRBV6-3 to TRBJ1-1; 11 nucleotides align to TRBD1. CDR1 MNHEY and CDR2 SVGEGT come from the germline V gene. The CDR3 contains 16 residues. With V trimmed by 6 bases and J by 2 bases, 8 bases remained unmatched.

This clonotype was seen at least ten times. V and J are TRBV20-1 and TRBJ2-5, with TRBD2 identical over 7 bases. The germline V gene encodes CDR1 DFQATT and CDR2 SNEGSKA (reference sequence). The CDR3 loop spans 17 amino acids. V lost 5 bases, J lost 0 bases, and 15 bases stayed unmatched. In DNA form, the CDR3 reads TGCAGTGCTGGGGATGGTTCTAGCGGACCCTACCAAGAGACCCAGTACTTC. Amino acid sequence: CSAGDGSSGPYQETQYF.

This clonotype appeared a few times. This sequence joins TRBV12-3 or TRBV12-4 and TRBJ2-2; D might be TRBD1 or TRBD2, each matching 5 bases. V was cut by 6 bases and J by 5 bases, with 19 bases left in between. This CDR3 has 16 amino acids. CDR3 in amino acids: CASSKRTGTETGELFF. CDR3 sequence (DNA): TGTGCCAGCAGCAAACGAACCGGGACCGAAACCGGGGAGCTGTTTTTT.

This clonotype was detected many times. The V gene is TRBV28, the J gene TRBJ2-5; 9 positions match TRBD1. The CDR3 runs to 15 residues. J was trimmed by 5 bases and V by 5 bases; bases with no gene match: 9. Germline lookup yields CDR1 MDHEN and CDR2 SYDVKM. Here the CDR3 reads CASSTGQGIRETQYF. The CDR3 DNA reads TGTGCCAGCAGTACAGGACAGGGGATAAGGGAGACCCAGTACTTC.

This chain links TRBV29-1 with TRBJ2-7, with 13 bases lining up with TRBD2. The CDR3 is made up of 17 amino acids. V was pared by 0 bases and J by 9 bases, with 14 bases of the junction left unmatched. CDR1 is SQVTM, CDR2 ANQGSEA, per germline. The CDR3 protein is CSVEEEGLAGYTTRQYF. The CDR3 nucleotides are TGCAGCGTTGAAGAGGAGGGACTAGCGGGATACACTACGAGGCAGTACTTC.

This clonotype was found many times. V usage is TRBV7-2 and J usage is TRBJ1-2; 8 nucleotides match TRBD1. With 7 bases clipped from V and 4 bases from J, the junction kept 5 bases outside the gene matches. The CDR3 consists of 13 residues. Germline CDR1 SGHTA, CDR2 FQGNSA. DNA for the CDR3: TGTGCCAGCACTCAGGGGACAGGCTATGGCTACACCTTC. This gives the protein CASTQGTGYGYTF.

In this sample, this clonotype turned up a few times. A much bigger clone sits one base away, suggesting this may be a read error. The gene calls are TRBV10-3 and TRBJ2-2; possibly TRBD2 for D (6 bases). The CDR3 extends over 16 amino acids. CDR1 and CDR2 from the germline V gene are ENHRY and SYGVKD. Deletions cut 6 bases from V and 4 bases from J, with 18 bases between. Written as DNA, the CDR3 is TGTGCCATCAGCGATCTACTGGCGGGAACCACCGGGGAGCTGTTTTTT. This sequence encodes CAISDLLAGTTGELFF.

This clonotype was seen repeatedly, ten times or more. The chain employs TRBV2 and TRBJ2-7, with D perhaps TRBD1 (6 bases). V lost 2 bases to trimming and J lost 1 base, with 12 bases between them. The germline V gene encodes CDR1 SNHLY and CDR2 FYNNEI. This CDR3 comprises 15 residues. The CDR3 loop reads CASSEKTGKSYEQYF. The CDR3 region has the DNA TGTGCCAGCAGTGAAAAAACAGGGAAGTCCTACGAGCAGTACTTC.

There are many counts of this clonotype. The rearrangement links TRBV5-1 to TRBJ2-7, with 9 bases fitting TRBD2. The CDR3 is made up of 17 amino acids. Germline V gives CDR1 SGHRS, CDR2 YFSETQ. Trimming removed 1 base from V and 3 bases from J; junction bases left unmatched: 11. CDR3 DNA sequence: TGCGCCAGCAGCTTGAGTAGCGGGAGAGCGGTGATCTACGAGCAGTACTTC. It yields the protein CASSLSSGRAVIYEQYF.

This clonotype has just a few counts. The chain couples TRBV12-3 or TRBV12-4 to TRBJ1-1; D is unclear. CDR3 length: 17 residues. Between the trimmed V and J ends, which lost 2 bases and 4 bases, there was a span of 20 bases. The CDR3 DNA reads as TGTGCCAGCAGTTTAAGGCCCCCAGCAAAGGCATCCACTGAAGCTTTCTTT. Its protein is CASSLRPPAKASTEAFF.

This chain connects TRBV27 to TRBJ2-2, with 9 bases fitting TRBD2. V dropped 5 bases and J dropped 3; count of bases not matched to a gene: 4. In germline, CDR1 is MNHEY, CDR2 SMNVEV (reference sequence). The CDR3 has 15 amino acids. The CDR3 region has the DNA TGTGCCAGCAGTATGCGGGAGGGACACACCGGGGAGCTGTTTTTT. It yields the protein CASSMREGHTGELFF.

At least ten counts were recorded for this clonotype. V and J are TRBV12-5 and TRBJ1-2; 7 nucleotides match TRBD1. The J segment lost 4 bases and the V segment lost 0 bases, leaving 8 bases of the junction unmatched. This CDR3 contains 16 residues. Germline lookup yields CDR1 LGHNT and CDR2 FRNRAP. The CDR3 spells CASGLVKGAHSYGYTF. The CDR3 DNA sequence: TGTGCTAGTGGTTTGGTGAAGGGGGCGCATAGCTATGGCTACACCTTC. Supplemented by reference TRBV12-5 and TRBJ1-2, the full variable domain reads DARVTQTPRHKVTEMGQEVTMRCQPILGHNTVFWYRQTMMQGLELLAYFRNRAPLDDSGMPKDRFSAEMPDATLATLKIQPSEPRDSAVYFCASGLVKGAHSYGYTFGSGTRLTVV.

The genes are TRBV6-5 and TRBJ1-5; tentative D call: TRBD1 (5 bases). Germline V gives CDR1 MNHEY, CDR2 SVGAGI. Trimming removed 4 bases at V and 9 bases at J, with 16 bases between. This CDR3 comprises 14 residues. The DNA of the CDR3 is TGTGCCAGCAGTTCCAGCGACGGGGGTGGGCCCCAGCATTTT. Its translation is CASSSSDGGGPQHF.

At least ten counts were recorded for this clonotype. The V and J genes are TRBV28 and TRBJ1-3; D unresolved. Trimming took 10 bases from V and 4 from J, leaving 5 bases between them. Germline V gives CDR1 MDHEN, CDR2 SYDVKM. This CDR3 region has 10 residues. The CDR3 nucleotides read TGTGCCACCTCCGGAAACACCATATATTTT. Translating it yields CATSGNTIYF.